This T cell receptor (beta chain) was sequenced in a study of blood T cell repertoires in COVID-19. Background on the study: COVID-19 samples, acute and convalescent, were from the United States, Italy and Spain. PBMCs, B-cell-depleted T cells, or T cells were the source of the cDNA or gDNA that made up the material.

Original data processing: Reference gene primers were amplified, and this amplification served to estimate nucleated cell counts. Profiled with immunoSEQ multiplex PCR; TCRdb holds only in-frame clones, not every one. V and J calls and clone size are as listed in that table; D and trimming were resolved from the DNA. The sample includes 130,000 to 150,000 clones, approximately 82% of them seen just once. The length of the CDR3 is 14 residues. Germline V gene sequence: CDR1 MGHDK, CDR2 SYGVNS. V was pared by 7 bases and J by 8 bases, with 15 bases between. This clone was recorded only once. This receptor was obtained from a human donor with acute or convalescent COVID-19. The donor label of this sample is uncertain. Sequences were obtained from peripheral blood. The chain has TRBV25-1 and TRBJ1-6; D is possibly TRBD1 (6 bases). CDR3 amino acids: CASTQTGRDSPLHF. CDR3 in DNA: TGTGCCAGCACCCAAACAGGGAGGGATTCACCCCTCCACTTT. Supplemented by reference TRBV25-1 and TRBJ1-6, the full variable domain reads EADIYQTPRYLVIGTGKKITLECSQTMGHDKMYWYQQDPGMELHLIHYSYGVNSTEKGDLSSESTVSRIRTEHFPLTLESARPSHTSQYLCASTQTGRDSPLHFGNGTRLTVT.